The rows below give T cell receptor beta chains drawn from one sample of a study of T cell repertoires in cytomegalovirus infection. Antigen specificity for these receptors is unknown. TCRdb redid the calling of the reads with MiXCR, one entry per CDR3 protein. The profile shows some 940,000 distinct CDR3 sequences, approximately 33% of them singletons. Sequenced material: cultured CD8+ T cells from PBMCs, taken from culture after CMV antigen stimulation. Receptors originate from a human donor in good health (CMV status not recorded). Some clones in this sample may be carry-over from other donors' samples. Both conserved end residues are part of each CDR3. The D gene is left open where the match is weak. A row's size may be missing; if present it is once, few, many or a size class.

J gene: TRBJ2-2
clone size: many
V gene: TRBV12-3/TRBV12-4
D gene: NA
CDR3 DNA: TGTGCCACGACCCCTATGAGGATGAACACCGGGGAGCTGTTTTTT
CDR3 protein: CATTPMRMNTGELFF

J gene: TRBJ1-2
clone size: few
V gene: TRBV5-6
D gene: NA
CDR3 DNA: TGTGCCAGCAGCTCGAAAGGGATAATCTATGGCTACACCTTC
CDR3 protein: CASSSKGIIYGYTF

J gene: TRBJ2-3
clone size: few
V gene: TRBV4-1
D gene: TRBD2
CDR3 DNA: TGCGCCAGCAGCCAAGTAGCGGGGGCGTTCACAGATACGCAGTATTTT
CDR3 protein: CASSQVAGAFTDTQYF

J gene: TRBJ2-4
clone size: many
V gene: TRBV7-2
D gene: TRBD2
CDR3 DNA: TGTGCCAGCAGCCGCGGGGGGGCCAAAAACATTCAGTACTTC
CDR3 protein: CASSRGGAKNIQYF

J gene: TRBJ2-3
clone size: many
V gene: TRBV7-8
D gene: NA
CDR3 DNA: TGTGCCAGCAGCCCCTGGACGGGGGAAAATAGGGATACGCAGTATTTT
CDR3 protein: CASSPWTGENRDTQYF

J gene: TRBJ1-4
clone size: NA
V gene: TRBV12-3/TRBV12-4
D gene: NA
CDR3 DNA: TGTGCCAGCAGTTCGGGGTGGCAGCCTAATGAAAAACTGTTTTTT
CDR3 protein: CASSSGWQPNEKLFF

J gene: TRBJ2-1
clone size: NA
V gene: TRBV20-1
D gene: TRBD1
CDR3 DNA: TGCAGTGCTAGAGACCGGGACAGGGTCAATTACAATGAGCAGTTCTTC
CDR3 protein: CSARDRDRVNYNEQFF

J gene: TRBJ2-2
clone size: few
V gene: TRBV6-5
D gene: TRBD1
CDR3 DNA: TGTGCCAGCAGTTTACTAACAGGGGGCGCGGACGGGGAGCTGTTTTTT
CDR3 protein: CASSLLTGGADGELFF

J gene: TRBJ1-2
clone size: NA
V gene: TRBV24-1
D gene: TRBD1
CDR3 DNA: TGTGCCACCAGTGGCCTGGACAGGGCCTATGGCTACACCTTC
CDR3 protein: CATSGLDRAYGYTF

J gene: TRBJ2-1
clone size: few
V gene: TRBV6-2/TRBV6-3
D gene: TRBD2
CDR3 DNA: TGTGCCAGCAGTTACTCTACTAGCGGGGGGGCAAGGAATGAGCAGTTCTTC
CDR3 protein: CASSYSTSGGARNEQFF

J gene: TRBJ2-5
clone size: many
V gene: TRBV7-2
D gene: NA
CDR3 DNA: TGTGCCAGCAGTACTCTCTTGTGGGGAAAGAGACAAGAGACCCAGTACTTC
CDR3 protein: CASSTLLWGKRQETQYF

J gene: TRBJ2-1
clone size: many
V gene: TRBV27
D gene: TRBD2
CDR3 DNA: TGTGCCAGCAGTTCGGTTAGGGATAGCGGGGGCTACAATGAGCAGTTCTTC
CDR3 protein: CASSSVRDSGGYNEQFF

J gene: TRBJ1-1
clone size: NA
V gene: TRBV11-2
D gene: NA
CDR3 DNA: TGTGCCAGCAGCCCAAACATAGATGAAGCTTTCTTT
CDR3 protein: CASSPNIDEAFF

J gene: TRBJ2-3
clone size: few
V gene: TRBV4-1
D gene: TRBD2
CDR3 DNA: TGCGCCAGCAGCCAGGGCATAGCGGGGGGCACAGATACGCAGTATTTT
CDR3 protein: CASSQGIAGGTDTQYF

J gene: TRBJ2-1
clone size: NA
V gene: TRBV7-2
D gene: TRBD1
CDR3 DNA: TGTGCCAGCATGCGACAGGGGGTCTACAATGAGCAGTTCTTC
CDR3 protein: CASMRQGVYNEQFF

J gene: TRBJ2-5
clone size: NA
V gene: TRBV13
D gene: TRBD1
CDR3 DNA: TGTGCCAGCCAGGACAGGGACTTTCAAGAGACCCAGTACTTC
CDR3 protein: CASQDRDFQETQYF

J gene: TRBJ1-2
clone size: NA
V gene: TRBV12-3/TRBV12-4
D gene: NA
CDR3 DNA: TGTGCCAGCAGTTTCTCTACAGGGAGGAGACCTTATGGCTACACCTTC
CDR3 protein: CASSFSTGRRPYGYTF

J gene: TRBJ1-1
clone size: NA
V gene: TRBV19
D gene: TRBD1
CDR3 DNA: TGTGCCAGTAGCCCCTTGGGACAGCTGGAAGCTTTCTTT
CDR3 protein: CASSPLGQLEAFF

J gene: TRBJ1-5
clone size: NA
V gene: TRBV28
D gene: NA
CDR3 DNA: TGTGCCAGCAGTTTTCCGTATAGCAATCAGCCCCAGCATTTT
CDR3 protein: CASSFPYSNQPQHF

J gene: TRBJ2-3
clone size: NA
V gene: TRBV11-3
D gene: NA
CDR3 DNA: TGTGCCAGCGAGGGTTCCACAGATACGCAGTATTTT
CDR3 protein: CASEGSTDTQYF

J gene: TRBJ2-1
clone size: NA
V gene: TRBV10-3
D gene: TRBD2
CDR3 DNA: TGTGCCATCAGTCCGATACTAGCGGAAAGCTCCTACGAGCAGTTCTTC
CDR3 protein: CAISPILAESSYEQFF

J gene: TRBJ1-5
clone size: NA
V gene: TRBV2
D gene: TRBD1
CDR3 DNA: TGTGCCAGCAGCGGGACAGGGCCGAGCCAGCCCCAGCATTTT
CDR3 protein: CASSGTGPSQPQHF

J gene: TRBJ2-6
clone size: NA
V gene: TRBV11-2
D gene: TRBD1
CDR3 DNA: TGTGCCAGCAGCACGCCGAGGGGGCCTGGGGCCAACGTCCTGACTTTC
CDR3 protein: CASSTPRGPGANVLTF

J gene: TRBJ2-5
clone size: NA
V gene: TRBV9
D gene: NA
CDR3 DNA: TGTGCCAGCAGCGTACGGGGAAGGGAGACCCAGTACTTC
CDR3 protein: CASSVRGRETQYF

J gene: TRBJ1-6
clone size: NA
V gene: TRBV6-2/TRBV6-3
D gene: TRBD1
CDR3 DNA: TGTGCCAGCAAGACAGGGTTCGGTTATTCACCCCTCCACTTT
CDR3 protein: CASKTGFGYSPLHF

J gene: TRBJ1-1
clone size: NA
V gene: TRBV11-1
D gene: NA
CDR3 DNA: TGTGCCAGCAGCTTACGAGCCTGGACAGCGAACACTGAAGCTTTCTTT
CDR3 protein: CASSLRAWTANTEAFF

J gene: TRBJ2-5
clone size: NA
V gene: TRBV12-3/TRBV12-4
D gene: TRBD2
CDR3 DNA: TGTGCCAGCAGGCCCCCATCCAGCGGGGGGGGCACCCAGTACTTC
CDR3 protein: CASRPPSSGGGTQYF

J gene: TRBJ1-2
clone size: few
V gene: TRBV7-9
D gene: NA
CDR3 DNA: TGTGCCAGCAGCTTCTCAACGTACTATGGCTACACCTTC
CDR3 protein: CASSFSTYYGYTF

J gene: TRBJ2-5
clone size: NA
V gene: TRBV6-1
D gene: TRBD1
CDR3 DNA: TGTGCCAGCAACGCATGGACAGGGGCCCAAGAGACCCAGTACTTC
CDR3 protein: CASNAWTGAQETQYF

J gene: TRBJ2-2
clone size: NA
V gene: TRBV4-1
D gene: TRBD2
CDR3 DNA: TGCGCCAGCAGCCAAGATCGGGGGGGCGGGACCGGGGAGCTGTTTTTT
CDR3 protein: CASSQDRGGGTGELFF

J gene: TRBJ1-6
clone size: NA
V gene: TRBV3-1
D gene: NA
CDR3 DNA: TGTGCCAGCAGCCAAGGCAGGGTACATCGCTCACCCCTCCACTTT
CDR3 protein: CASSQGRVHRSPLHF

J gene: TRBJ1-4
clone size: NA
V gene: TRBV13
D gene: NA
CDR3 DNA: TGTGCCAGCAGCGGCCAGGGTCCCACTAATGAAAAACTGTTTTTT
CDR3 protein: CASSGQGPTNEKLFF

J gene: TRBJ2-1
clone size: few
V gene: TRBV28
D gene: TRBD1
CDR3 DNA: TGTGCCAGCAGTTTCCCTGAAACAGGGGGCTTCACCTACAATGAGCAGTTCTTC
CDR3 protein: CASSFPETGGFTYNEQFF

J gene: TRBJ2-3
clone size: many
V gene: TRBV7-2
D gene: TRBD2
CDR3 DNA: TGTGCCAGCAGCTTGACAGGGACTAGCGGGGTGACCACAGATACGCAGTATTTT
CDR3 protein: CASSLTGTSGVTTDTQYF

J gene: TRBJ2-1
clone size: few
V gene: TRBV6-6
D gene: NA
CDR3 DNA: TGTGCCAGCAGTTTCCGGGCAGGGTCCTACAATGAGCAGTTCTTC
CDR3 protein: CASSFRAGSYNEQFF

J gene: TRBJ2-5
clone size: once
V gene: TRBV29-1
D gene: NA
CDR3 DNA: TGCAGCGTTGAATGGGGGGAAGAGACCCAGTACTTC
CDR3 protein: CSVEWGEETQYF

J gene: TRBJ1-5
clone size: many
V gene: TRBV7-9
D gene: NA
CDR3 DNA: TGTGCCAGCAGCTCGACCACGCTCTATAGCAATCAGCCCCAGCATTTT
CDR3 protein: CASSSTTLYSNQPQHF